These T cell receptor beta chains were read from a single sample in a study of CD8+ T cells in alopecia areata. Some clones are missing from TCRdb's copy, which holds only in-frame ones; the method was immunoSEQ multiplex PCR. The data hold around 210,000 clones, with around 50% observed a single time. What was sequenced was CD8+ T cells sorted from blood. These receptors were obtained from a human donor in good health. Each CDR3 is given with its conserved first and last residue. D genes are given only for firm matches. A clone size is listed for some rows: how often the clone was seen (once, few, many), or a class if it is expanded.

NA TRBD2 TRBJ2-2 TRBV29-1 CSVKGLAGLGAGELFF TGCAGCGTCAAGGGACTAGCGGGTTTGGGCGCCGGGGAGCTGTTTTTT
few NA TRBJ1-4 TRBV6-5 CASSAGTLLEKLFF TGTGCCAGCTCCGCCGGGACGCTACTTGAAAAACTGTTTTTT
few NA TRBJ1-4 TRBV2 CASSERVEEKLFF TGTGCCAGCAGTGAAAGGGTTGAGGAAAAACTGTTTTTT
NA NA TRBJ1-3 TRBV30 CAWNGDSHKGNTIYF TGTGCCTGGAACGGTGACAGCCACAAGGGAAACACCATATATTTT
NA NA TRBJ1-1 TRBV7-9 CASTKSGGPEAFF TGTGCCAGCACCAAATCGGGAGGGCCTGAAGCTTTCTTT
NA NA TRBJ2-7 TRBV5-1 CASRGSSYEQYF TGCGCCAGCAGGGGCAGCTCCTACGAGCAGTACTTC
NA NA TRBJ1-2 TRBV29-1 CSVGTDNYGYTF TGCAGCGTTGGGACGGATAACTATGGCTACACCTTC
few TRBD1 TRBJ2-7 TRBV2 CATPGTGGDEQYF TGTGCCACTCCCGGGACAGGGGGCGACGAGCAGTACTTC
NA NA TRBJ2-1 TRBV30 CAWGTPDQNIEQFF TGTGCCTGGGGGACTCCCGATCAAAACATTGAGCAGTTCTTC
NA NA TRBJ1-1 TRBV5-6 CASSLVAILDTEAFF TGTGCCAGCAGCTTGGTGGCAATTCTTGACACTGAAGCTTTCTTT
NA NA TRBJ1-2 TRBV7-2 CASSLAGTQRLYGYTF TGTGCCAGCAGCTTAGCGGGGACCCAGCGCCTGTATGGCTACACCTTC
NA NA TRBJ2-3 TRBV7-6 CASSSRWGTDTQYF TGTGCCAGCAGCTCCCGGTGGGGGACAGATACGCAGTATTTT
NA NA TRBJ1-1 TRBV7-9 CASSPTVGDTEAFF TGTGCCAGCAGCCCGACGGTGGGGGACACTGAAGCTTTCTTT
few NA TRBJ1-2 TRBV11-2 CASSLSPADTNYGYTF TGTGCCAGCAGCTTATCCCCCGCAGATACTAACTATGGCTACACCTTC
NA NA TRBJ2-2 TRBV2 CASSGFPGELFF TGTGCCAGCAGTGGGTTTCCCGGGGAGCTGTTTTTT
NA NA TRBJ2-3 TRBV2 CASRGPGGTDTQYF TGTGCCAGCAGAGGCCCAGGGGGCACAGATACGCAGTATTTT
NA TRBD1 TRBJ2-5 TRBV9 CASSAAAGGGETQYF TGTGCCAGCAGCGCAGCTGCAGGGGGCGGAGAGACCCAGTACTTC
NA TRBD1 TRBJ1-1 TRBV5-1 CASSPGTGGLDTEAFF TGCGCCAGCAGCCCAGGGACAGGGGGTTTGGACACTGAAGCTTTCTTT
NA TRBD1 TRBJ2-3 TRBV29-1 CSVETGGGTDTQYF TGCAGCGTTGAAACAGGGGGAGGCACAGATACGCAGTATTTT
NA NA TRBJ2-7 TRBV9 CASSVGGDSNYEQYF TGTGCCAGCAGCGTAGGGGGGGACAGTAACTACGAGCAGTACTTC
few NA TRBJ1-1 TRBV7-9 CASSNGMNTEAFF TGTGCCAGCAGCAACGGTATGAACACTGAAGCTTTCTTT
NA NA TRBJ1-1 TRBV5-5 CASSRDGGAFF TGTGCCAGCAGTCGAGATGGCGGAGCTTTCTTT
NA NA TRBJ1-2 TRBV29-1 CSVEARDVGNYGYTF TGCAGCGTTGAAGCCCGGGACGTGGGAAACTATGGCTACACCTTC
NA NA TRBJ2-7 TRBV2 CASSETAYEQYF TGTGCCAGCAGTGAGACAGCCTACGAGCAGTACTTC
NA NA TRBJ1-1 TRBV29-1 CSVPGPNTEAFF TGCAGCGTCCCGGGACCGAACACTGAAGCTTTCTTT